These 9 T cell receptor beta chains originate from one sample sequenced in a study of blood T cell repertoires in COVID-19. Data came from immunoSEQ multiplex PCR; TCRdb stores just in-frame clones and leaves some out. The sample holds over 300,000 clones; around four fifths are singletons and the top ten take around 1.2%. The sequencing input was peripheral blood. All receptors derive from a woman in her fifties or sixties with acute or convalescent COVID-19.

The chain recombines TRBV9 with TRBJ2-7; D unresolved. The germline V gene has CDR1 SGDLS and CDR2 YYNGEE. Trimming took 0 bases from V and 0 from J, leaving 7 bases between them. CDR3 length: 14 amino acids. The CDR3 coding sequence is TGTGCCAGCAGCGTAGGTCCGGTCTCCTACGAGCAGTACGTC. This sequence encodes CASSVGPVSYEQYV.

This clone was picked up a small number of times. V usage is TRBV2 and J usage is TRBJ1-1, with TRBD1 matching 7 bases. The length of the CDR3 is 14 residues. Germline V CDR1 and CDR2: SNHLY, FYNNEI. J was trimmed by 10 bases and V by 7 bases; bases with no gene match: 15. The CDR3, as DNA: TGTGCCAGCATAGACTTCACAGGGGAATTCGGAGCTTTCTTT. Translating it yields CASIDFTGEFGAFF.

CDR3 residues: CATSDPRDSFTEAFF. The DNA of the CDR3 is TGTGCCACCAGTGATCCTCGGGACAGCTTCACTGAAGCTTTCTTT. The chain couples TRBV24-1 to TRBJ1-1; 7 bases agree with TRBD1. This CDR3 has 15 residues. The V segment lost 3 bases and the J segment 4 bases; nucleotides outside the gene matches: 7. Germline V gene lookup returns CDR1 KGHDR and CDR2 SFDVKD.

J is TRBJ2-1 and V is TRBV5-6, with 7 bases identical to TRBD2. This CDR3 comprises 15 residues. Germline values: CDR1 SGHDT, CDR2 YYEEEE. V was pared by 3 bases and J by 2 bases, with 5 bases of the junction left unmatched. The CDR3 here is CASSSGLVTYNEQFF. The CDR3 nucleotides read TGTGCCAGCAGCTCAGGACTAGTTACCTACAATGAGCAGTTCTTC.

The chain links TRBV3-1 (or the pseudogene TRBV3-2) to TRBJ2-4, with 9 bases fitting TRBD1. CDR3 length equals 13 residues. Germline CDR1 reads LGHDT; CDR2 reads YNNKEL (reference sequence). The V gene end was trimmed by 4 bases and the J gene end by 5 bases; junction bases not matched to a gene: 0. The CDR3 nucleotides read TGTGCCAGCAGCCGGACAGGGGAAAACATTCAGTACTTC. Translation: CASSRTGENIQYF.

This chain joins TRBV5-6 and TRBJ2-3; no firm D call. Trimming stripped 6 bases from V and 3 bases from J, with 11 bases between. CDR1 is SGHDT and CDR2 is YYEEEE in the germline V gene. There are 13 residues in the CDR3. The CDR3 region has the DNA TGTGCCAGCATAGATAGCTCAACAGATACGCAGTATTTT. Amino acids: CASIDSSTDTQYF.

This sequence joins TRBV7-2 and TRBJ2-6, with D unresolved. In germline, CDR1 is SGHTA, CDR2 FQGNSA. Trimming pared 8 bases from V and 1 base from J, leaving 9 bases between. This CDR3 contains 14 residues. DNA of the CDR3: TGTGCCAGCCCGAGGCGGTCTGGGGCCAACGTCCTGACTTTC. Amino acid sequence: CASPRRSGANVLTF.

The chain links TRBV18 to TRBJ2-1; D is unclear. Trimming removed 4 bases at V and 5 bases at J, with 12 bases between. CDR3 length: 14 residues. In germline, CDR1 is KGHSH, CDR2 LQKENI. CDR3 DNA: TGTGCCAGCTCACTCTCGAGGCAAAACAATGAGCAGTTCTTC. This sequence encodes CASSLSRQNNEQFF.

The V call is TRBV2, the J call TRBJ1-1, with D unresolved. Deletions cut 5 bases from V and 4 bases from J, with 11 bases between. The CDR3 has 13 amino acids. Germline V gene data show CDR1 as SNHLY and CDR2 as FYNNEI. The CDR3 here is CASSPPSITEAFF. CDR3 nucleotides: TGTGCCAGCAGTCCTCCAAGCATCACTGAAGCTTTCTTT.